Presented here are 29 T cell receptor beta chains from one specimen sequenced in a study of blood T cell repertoires in COVID-19. The repertoire was sequenced with immunoSEQ multiplex PCR; TCRdb's copy has only in-frame clones and lacks some. Of more than 40,000 clones listed, roughly 86% are singletons. What was sequenced was peripheral blood. The source of these receptors is a man in his fifties or sixties with active or convalescent COVID-19.

V is TRBV5-4 and J is TRBJ2-3; 9 nucleotides line up with TRBD1. The CDR3 is 16 amino acids. V trimming: 4 bases; J trimming: 3 bases; junction bases outside the gene matches: 9. The germline V gene has CDR1 SGHNT and CDR2 YYREEE (reference sequence). The CDR3 region is CASSKEPGQGTDTQYF. The CDR3 bases are TGTGCCAGCAGCAAAGAACCGGGACAGGGAACAGATACGCAGTATTTT.

For this clone: One end of the junction is discordant with germline, which a read error may explain. This rearrangement joins TRBV2 to TRBJ1-1; D is ambiguous. Germline loops: CDR1 SNHLY, CDR2 FYNNEI. The CDR3 consists of 11 residues. The CDR3 nucleotides are TGTGCCAGCATGAGGGAGGGCCCAGGAGACTTT. Translation gives CASMREGPGDF.

CDR3 nucleotide sequence: TGCGCCAGCAGCTCGACGAGCGCAGAGACCCAGTACTTC. Translating it yields CASSSTSAETQYF. This chain connects TRBV5-1 to TRBJ2-5; D gene ambiguous. This CDR3 is built from 13 residues. Per the germline V gene, CDR1 is SGHRS and CDR2 is YFSETQ. The V end was cut by 3 bases, the J end by 4 bases, with 10 bases between.

The chain joins TRBV5-1 to TRBJ2-3; weak D call: TRBD1 (6 bases). Germline values: CDR1 SGHRS, CDR2 YFSETQ. The CDR3 extends over 16 amino acids. Trimming left V 2 bases short and J 6 bases short, with 19 bases between. In DNA, the CDR3 is TGCGCCAGCAGCTTACAGGGCCTGGGGGCCGTGGATACGCAGTATTTT. This gives the protein CASSLQGLGAVDTQYF.

This chain links TRBV10-3 with TRBJ2-7, with 7 bases identical to TRBD1. Germline CDR1 reads ENHRY; CDR2 reads SYGVKD. V was pared by 10 bases and J by 1 base, with 4 bases of the junction left unmatched. This CDR3 has 12 residues. CDR3 in amino acids: CATRQGSYEQYF. The CDR3 bases are TGTGCCACTCGACAGGGATCCTACGAGCAGTACTTC.

This chain connects TRBV27 to TRBJ1-5; 11 positions match TRBD1. This CDR3 is 15 amino acids long. The J segment lost 4 bases and the V segment lost 5 bases, leaving 4 bases of the junction unmatched. Germline V gene data show CDR1 as MNHEY and CDR2 as SMNVEV (reference sequence). CDR3 bases: TGTGCCAGCAGTCCTGGGACAGGGGGAAATCAGCCCCAGCATTTT. It yields the protein CASSPGTGGNQPQHF.

This chain connects TRBV15 to TRBJ1-2; tentatively, D is TRBD1 (6 bases). The germline V gene has CDR1 LNHNV and CDR2 YYDKDF (reference sequence). Between the trimmed V and J ends, which lost 0 bases and 4 bases, there was a span of 12 bases. This CDR3 is 15 amino acids long. CDR3 region: CATSRDNRDVYGYTF. In nucleotides, the CDR3 is TGTGCCACCAGCAGAGACAACAGGGATGTCTATGGCTACACCTTC.

To note about this clone: Other DNA sequences in this specimen translate into the identical CDR3. This chain connects TRBV7-3 to TRBJ1-1; unclear D gene. Germline V lookup: CDR1 SGHTA, CDR2 FQGTGA. The CDR3 contains 14 residues. V dropped 0 bases and J dropped 3 bases, with 8 bases sitting between them. Here the CDR3 reads CASSLTGGYTEAFF. The DNA of the CDR3 is TGTGCCAGCAGCTTAACGGGCGGGTACACTGAAGCTTTCTTT.

V gene TRBV5-1 combines with J gene TRBJ2-1; tentatively, D is TRBD1 (6 bases). Germline V gene data show CDR1 as SGHRS and CDR2 as YFSETQ. Deletions cut 2 bases from V and 5 bases from J, with 14 bases between. The CDR3 is 15 amino acids. CDR3 amino acids: CASSFQGFRDNEQFF. CDR3 coding DNA: TGCGCCAGCAGCTTCCAGGGGTTTCGGGACAATGAGCAGTTCTTC.

The chain joins TRBV5-1 to TRBJ2-5; the D gene is possibly TRBD2 (5 bases). CDR3 length: 14 amino acids. With 0 bases removed from V and 5 bases from J, the gap between germline ends came to 11 bases. Per the germline V gene, CDR1 is SGHRS and CDR2 is YFSETQ. DNA of the CDR3: TGCGCCAGCAGCTTGGATCGGGGTACGGAGACCCAGTACTTC. Residues: CASSLDRGTETQYF.

The rearrangement links TRBV30 to TRBJ1-6; perhaps TRBD1 as D (6 bases). V shed 4 bases and J shed 0 bases, with 10 bases lying between them. The germline V gene encodes CDR1 GTSNPN and CDR2 SVGIG (reference sequence). The CDR3 totals 15 residues. The CDR3 loop reads CAWITGSSYNSPLHF. The CDR3 coding sequence is TGTGCCTGGATAACAGGGAGCTCCTATAATTCACCCCTCCACTTT. Based on the CDR3 plus reference TRBV30 and TRBJ1-6, the full variable domain is SQTIHQWPATLVQPVGSPLSLECTVEGTSNPNLYWYRQAAGRGLQLLFYSVGIGQISSEVPQNLSASRPQDRQFILSSKKLLLSDSGFYLCAWITGSSYNSPLHFGNGTRLTVT.

V usage is TRBV3-1 (or the pseudogene TRBV3-2) and J usage is TRBJ2-1, with 14 bases aligning to TRBD2. With 4 bases clipped from V and 8 bases from J, the junction kept 7 bases outside the gene matches. The CDR3 has 16 residues. CDR1 and CDR2 from the germline V gene are LGHDT and YNNKEL (reference sequence). This CDR3 reads CASSPTSGGVLDEQFF. The CDR3 nucleotides read TGTGCCAGCAGCCCGACTAGCGGGGGGGTGTTGGATGAGCAGTTCTTC.

The gene calls are TRBV2 and TRBJ2-5; unclear D gene. In germline, CDR1 is SNHLY, CDR2 FYNNEI. This CDR3 has 11 amino acids. V lost 6 bases, J lost 4 bases, and 6 bases lay in between. The CDR3 DNA reads TGTGCCAGCAGCTTCAGAGAGACCCAGTACTTC. Residues: CASSFRETQYF.

This clone appeared a single time. The chain is built from TRBV5-6 and TRBJ1-2; tentative D call: TRBD1 (6 bases). Germline CDR1 SGHDT, CDR2 YYEEEE. V lost 2 bases and J 4 bases, leaving 6 bases between the germline ends. The CDR3 contains 12 residues. DNA for the CDR3: TGTGCCAGCAGCTTACAGGGCTATGGCTACACCTTC. It translates to CASSLQGYGYTF.

In DNA form, the CDR3 reads TGCGCCAGCAGCTTGGTAAGCGAAATCTATGGCTACACCTTC. Translating gives CASSLVSEIYGYTF. The chain has TRBV5-1 and TRBJ1-2; D unresolved. Germline V CDR1 and CDR2: SGHRS, YFSETQ. This CDR3 has 14 residues. The ends were cut back, 0 bases at V and 4 bases at J, with 10 bases in the middle.

The chain combines TRBV3-1 (or the pseudogene TRBV3-2) with TRBJ2-7; 9 nucleotides agree with TRBD2. The CDR3 consists of 16 residues. Trimming removed 2 bases from V and 2 bases from J; junction bases left unmatched: 7. The germline V gene encodes CDR1 LGHDT and CDR2 YNNKEL (reference sequence). This CDR3 reads CASSQFGGGGPYEQYF. CDR3 nucleotide sequence: TGTGCCAGCAGCCAATTCGGCGGGGGGGGCCCCTACGAGCAGTACTTC.

V usage is TRBV9 and J usage is TRBJ1-6, with D possibly being TRBD1 (6 bases). The CDR3 covers 16 residues. V was pared by 4 bases and J by 9 bases, with 20 bases between. Germline V lookup: CDR1 SGDLS, CDR2 YYNGEE. Here the CDR3 reads CASSSHQTGSGSPLHF. The CDR3 region has the DNA TGTGCCAGCAGCTCCCACCAAACAGGGAGTGGTTCACCCCTCCACTTT.

Only a few counts were recorded for this clone. The chain carries TRBV19 and TRBJ1-5; 7 bases fit TRBD1. CDR3 length: 15 amino acids. J was trimmed by 4 bases and V by 10 bases; bases with no gene match: 13. In germline, CDR1 is LNHDA, CDR2 SQIVND (reference sequence). The CDR3 loop is CATSSTGDRNQPQHF. The CDR3 nucleotides read TGTGCCACATCCTCCACAGGGGACAGAAATCAGCCCCAGCATTTT. Drawing the rest from reference TRBV19 and TRBJ1-5, the complete variable domain is DGGITQSPKYLFRKEGQNVTLSCEQNLNHDAMYWYRQDPGQGLRLIYYSQIVNDFQKGDIAEGYSVSREKKESFPLTVTSAQKNPTAFYLCATSSTGDRNQPQHFGDGTRLSIL.

The chain is built from TRBV5-1 and TRBJ2-7; D gene unclear. Germline V gives CDR1 SGHRS, CDR2 YFSETQ. The CDR3 totals 13 residues. Trimming shortened V by 0 bases and J by 3 bases, and 7 bases separated the two germline ends. Here the CDR3 reads CASSLAQNYEQYF. In DNA, the CDR3 is TGCGCCAGCAGCTTGGCCCAGAACTACGAGCAGTACTTC. Variable domain in full (rest from reference TRBV5-1 and TRBJ2-7): KAGVTQTPRYLIKTRGQQVTLSCSPISGHRSVSWYQQTPGQGLQFLFEYFSETQRNKGNFPGRFSGRQFSNSRSEMNVSTLELGDSALYLCASSLAQNYEQYFGPGTRLTVT.

In this sample, this clone turned up once. The chain uses TRBV11-2 and TRBJ1-1; D gene ambiguous. The germline gives CDR1 SGHAT, CDR2 FQNNGV. This CDR3 region has 13 residues. V was pared by 5 bases and J by 3 bases, with 10 bases between. CDR3 sequence reads: CASSRTDYTEAFF. For the CDR3, the DNA is TGTGCCAGCAGCCGGACGGACTACACTGAAGCTTTCTTT. Supplemented by reference TRBV11-2 and TRBJ1-1, the full variable domain reads EAGVAQSPRYKIIEKRQSVAFWCNPISGHATLYWYQQILGQGPKLLIQFQNNGVVDDSQLPKDRFSAERLKGVDSTLKIQPAKLEDSAVYLCASSRTDYTEAFFGQGTRLTVV.

By share of the sample, this clone is medium-sized. This sequence joins TRBV25-1 and TRBJ1-6, with D unclear. V gave up 1 base and J gave up 10 bases, with 11 bases separating them. CDR1 and CDR2 (germline): MGHDK, SYGVNS. The CDR3 has 14 amino acids. CDR3 in DNA: TGTGCCAGCAGTGAATCCGGAGATTTGTCACCCCTCCACTTT. Its protein is CASSESGDLSPLHF.

This chain connects TRBV10-3 to TRBJ2-5; D perhaps matches TRBD2 (7 bases). CDR1 is ENHRY, CDR2 SYGVKD, per germline. CDR3 size: 14 residues. V was clipped by 3 bases and J by 5 bases, with 13 bases between them. CDR3 protein: CAISDGGAGETQYF. Here the CDR3 DNA reads TGTGCCATCAGTGATGGGGGGGCCGGGGAGACCCAGTACTTC.

This clone occurred a few times. The genes are TRBV4-1 and TRBJ1-5, with TRBD1 matching 7 bases. With V trimmed by 1 base and J by 4 bases, 4 bases remained unmatched. Germline-derived CDR1 and CDR2 are MGHRA and YSYEKL. The CDR3 has 15 amino acids. CDR3 region: CASSQADRENQPQHF. The CDR3 region has the DNA TGCGCCAGCAGCCAAGCTGACAGGGAGAATCAGCCCCAGCATTTT.

The J gene is TRBJ1-5, the V gene TRBV10-3; tentatively, D is TRBD1 (5 bases). V was pared by 10 bases and J by 3 bases, with 10 bases between. From germline, CDR1 is ENHRY and CDR2 SYGVKD. The length of the CDR3 is 12 residues. The CDR3 nucleotides read TGTGCCACATCGACAGACAATCAGCCCCAGCATTTT. This sequence encodes CATSTDNQPQHF.

The chain recombines TRBV6-5 with TRBJ1-2; D unclear. The V end was cut by 6 bases, the J end by 0 bases, with 11 bases between. The germline V gene encodes CDR1 MNHEY and CDR2 SVGAGI. The CDR3 is made up of 14 amino acids. The CDR3 DNA follows: TGTGCCAGCAGAGCGGACGGAGCTAACTATGGCTACACCTTC. Translating gives CASRADGANYGYTF.

Written as DNA, the CDR3 is TGTGCCAGCAGCACCGGACAGGGGGCAATCACTGAAGCTTTCTTT. Protein sequence: CASSTGQGAITEAFF. The V gene is TRBV7-3, the J gene TRBJ1-1; 11 bases map to TRBD1. This CDR3 is built from 15 residues. After removal of 5 bases from V and 4 bases from J, the junction contained 6 bases not matched to a gene. Per germline, CDR1 SGHTA and CDR2 FQGTGA. The full variable domain, in which reference TRBV7-3 and TRBJ1-1 provide the parts outside the CDR3, is GAGVSQTPSNKVTEKGKYVELRCDPISGHTALYWYRQSLGQGPEFLIYFQGTGAADDSGLPNDRFFAVRPEGSVSTLKIQRTERGDSAVYLCASSTGQGAITEAFFGQGTRLTVV.

This chain joins TRBV28 and TRBJ1-2; 10 nucleotides match TRBD1. Trimming cost V 1 base and J 3 bases; bases outside gene matches: 2. The CDR3 is made up of 15 amino acids. CDR1 is MDHEN and CDR2 is SYDVKM in the germline V gene. CDR3: CASSLLGTGDYGYTF. The CDR3 coding sequence is TGTGCCAGCAGTTTATTAGGGACAGGGGACTATGGCTACACCTTC.

V and J are TRBV24-1 and TRBJ2-1; TRBD1 matches at 7 bases. The CDR3 is 14 amino acids. J gave up 5 bases and V 2 bases, and 2 bases lay outside the gene matches. Germline CDR1 is KGHDR and CDR2 is SFDVKD. CDR3 residues: CATSDWDSDNEQFF. The CDR3 nucleotides read TGTGCCACCAGTGATTGGGACAGCGACAATGAGCAGTTCTTC.

V and J are TRBV5-5 and TRBJ2-7, with D possibly matching TRBD2 (6 bases). Germline V gene sequence: CDR1 SGHKS, CDR2 YYEKEE (reference sequence). The V gene lost 4 bases and the J gene lost 3 bases, with 14 bases spanning the gap. There are 14 residues in the CDR3. The CDR3 loop is CASSLEEGRYEQYF. Written as DNA, the CDR3 is TGTGCCAGCAGCCTAGAGGAGGGCCGCTACGAGCAGTACTTC. Drawing the rest from reference TRBV5-5 and TRBJ2-7, the complete variable domain is DAGVTQSPTHLIKTRGQQVTLRCSPISGHKSVSWYQQVLGQGPQFIFQYYEKEERGRGNFPDRFSARQFPNYSSELNVNALLLGDSALYLCASSLEEGRYEQYFGPGTRLTVT.